These 5 T cell receptor beta chains came from one sample sequenced in a study of blood T cells in healthy people across ages. A second PCR of about 7 to 12 cycles used a sample-barcoded 5' primer and a J-beta primer mix. One entry per CDR3 protein results from TCRdb running MiXCR on the 5' RACE reads. The table has around 780,000 distinct CDR3 sequences, just over 55% seen once. The sequencing sample was made of blood. Source of these receptors: a man aged 40-49 years in good health.

V gene TRBV7-9 combines with J gene TRBJ2-3; no clear D gene. V was shortened by 5 bases and J by 0 bases, with 12 bases between the two germline ends. The CDR3 covers 15 residues. CDR1 and CDR2 from the germline V gene are SEHNR and FQNEAQ (reference sequence). CDR3 protein: CASSIPTKSTDTQYF. The CDR3 DNA reads as TGTGCCAGCAGCATCCCGACAAAGAGCACAGATACGCAGTATTTT. The whole variable domain, remainder taken from reference TRBV7-9 and TRBJ2-3, is DTGVSQNPRHKITKRGQNVTFRCDPISEHNRLYWYRQTLGQGPEFLTYFQNEAQLEKSRLLSDRFSAERPKGSFSTLEIQRTEQGDSAMYLCASSIPTKSTDTQYFGPGTRLTVL.

This clonotype was counted once. The chain joins TRBV20-1 to TRBJ2-1, with 8 bases fitting TRBD1. TRBJ2-7 matches the DNA end more closely, so the J call is doubtful. The CDR3 extends over 12 amino acids. Looked up from germline, CDR1 is DFQATT and CDR2 is SNEGSKA (reference sequence). The CDR3: CSIGDRGHEQYF. DNA for the CDR3: TGCAGTATCGGAGACAGGGGACACGAGCAGTACTTC.

The chain joins TRBV6-5 to TRBJ2-5, with a weak D call TRBD1 (7 bases). TRBJ2-7 explains the end of the DNA better; the J call may be wrong. CDR3 length: 14 residues. The germline gives CDR1 MNHEY, CDR2 SVGAGI. CDR3 in DNA: TGTGCCAGCAGCCTGACAGGGCGGGGTTACGAGCAGTACTTC. As protein: CASSLTGRGYEQYF.

The chain combines TRBV29-1 with TRBJ2-5; no definite D call. Germline values: CDR1 SQVTM, CDR2 ANQGSEA. Trimming removed 7 bases at V and 0 bases at J, with 9 bases between. This CDR3 spans 12 amino acids. The CDR3 bases are TGCAGCGCAAGGATGTACCAAGAGACCCAGTACTTC. It is translated as CSARMYQETQYF.

The rearrangement joins TRBV7-9 to TRBJ2-7; no clear D gene. Trimming cost V 5 bases and J 2 bases, with 10 bases left between them. The CDR3 covers 13 residues. Germline lookup yields CDR1 SEHNR and CDR2 FQNEAQ (reference sequence). The chain's CDR3 is CASSTQETYEQYF. CDR3 nucleotides: TGTGCCAGCAGCACCCAGGAGACCTACGAGCAGTACTTC.